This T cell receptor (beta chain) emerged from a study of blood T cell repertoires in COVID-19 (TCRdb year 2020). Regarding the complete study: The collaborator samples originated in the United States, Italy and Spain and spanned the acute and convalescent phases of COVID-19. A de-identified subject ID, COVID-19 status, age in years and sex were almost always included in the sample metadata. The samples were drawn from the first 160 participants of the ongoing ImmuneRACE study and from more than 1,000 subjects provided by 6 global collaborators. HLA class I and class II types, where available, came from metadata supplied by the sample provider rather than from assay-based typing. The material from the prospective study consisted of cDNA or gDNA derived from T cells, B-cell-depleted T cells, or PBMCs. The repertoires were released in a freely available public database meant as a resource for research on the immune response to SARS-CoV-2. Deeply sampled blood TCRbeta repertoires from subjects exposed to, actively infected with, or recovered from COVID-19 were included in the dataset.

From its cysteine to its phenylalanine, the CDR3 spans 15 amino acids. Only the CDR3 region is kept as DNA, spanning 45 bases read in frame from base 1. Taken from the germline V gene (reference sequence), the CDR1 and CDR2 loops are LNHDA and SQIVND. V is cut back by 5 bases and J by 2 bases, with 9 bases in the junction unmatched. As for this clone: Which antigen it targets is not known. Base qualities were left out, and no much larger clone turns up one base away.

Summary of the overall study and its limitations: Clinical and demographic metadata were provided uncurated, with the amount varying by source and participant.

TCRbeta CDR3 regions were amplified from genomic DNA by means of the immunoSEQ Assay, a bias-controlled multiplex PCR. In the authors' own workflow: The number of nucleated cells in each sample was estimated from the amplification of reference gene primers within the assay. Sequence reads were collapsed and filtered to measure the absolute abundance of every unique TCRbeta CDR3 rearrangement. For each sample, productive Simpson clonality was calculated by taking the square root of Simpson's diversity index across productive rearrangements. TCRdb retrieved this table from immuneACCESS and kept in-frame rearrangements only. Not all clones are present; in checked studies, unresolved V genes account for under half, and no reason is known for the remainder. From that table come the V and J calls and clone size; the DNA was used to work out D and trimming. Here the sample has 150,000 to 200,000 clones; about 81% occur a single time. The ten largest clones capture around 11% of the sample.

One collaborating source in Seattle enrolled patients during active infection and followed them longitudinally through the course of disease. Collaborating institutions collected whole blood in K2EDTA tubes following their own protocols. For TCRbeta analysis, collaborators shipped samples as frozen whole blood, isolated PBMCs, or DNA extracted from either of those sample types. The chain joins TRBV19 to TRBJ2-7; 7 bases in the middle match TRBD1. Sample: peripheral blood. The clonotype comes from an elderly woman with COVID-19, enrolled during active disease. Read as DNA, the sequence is TGTGCCAGTAGTCTGAGACAGGGTGCCCCCTACGAGCAGTACTTC. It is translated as CASSLRQGAPYEQYF.